This TCR beta chain was identified during a study of T cells in localized non-small cell lung cancer. Study conclusions and caveats: Because researchers sequenced only one region of the tumor, heterogeneity is still possible. Maximal T cell clonality occurred in uninvolved adjacent lung, with tumor ranking below it.

A note on this clone: Its cognate antigen is unknown.

The CDR3 runs 15 residues. Trimming stripped 0 bases from V and 1 base from J, with 5 bases between. The germline CDR1 and CDR2 sequences are SGHRS and YFSETQ. Method: immunoSEQ multiplex PCR; TCRdb's copy keeps in-frame clones and lacks some. The table lists under 35,000 clones, around three quarters of them singletons. The starting material was peripheral blood, obtained before any cancer treatment. The rearrangement joins TRBV5-1 to TRBJ2-6, with unresolved D. This sequence originates from a male donor at least 60 years old with stage III squamous cell lung carcinoma. CDR3: CASSLEMSGANVLTF. The CDR3 region has the DNA TGCGCCAGCAGCTTGGAAATGTCTGGGGCCAACGTCCTGACTTTC.